This entry features one T cell receptor (beta chain) sequence. This sample was included in a study of blood T cell repertoires in COVID-19. Study overall: Samples representing acute and convalescent COVID-19 were sourced from the United States, Italy and Spain. PBMCs, B-cell-depleted T cells, or T cells were the source of the cDNA or gDNA that made up the material.

Assay used: immunoSEQ multiplex PCR; TCRdb lists only in-frame clones, some missing. This table holds 100,000 to 150,000 clones, 84% found once. V was clipped by 0 bases and J by 7 bases, with 18 bases between them. The CDR3 length is 17 residues. In germline, CDR1 is MGHRA, CDR2 YSYEKL. This rearrangement joins TRBV4-1 to TRBJ2-2, with unresolved D. Material: peripheral blood. The receptor comes from a man in his sixties with acute or convalescent COVID-19. CDR3 amino acids: CASSQEFYEPRGGELFF. In nucleotides, the CDR3 is TGCGCCAGCAGCCAAGAGTTCTACGAACCCCGCGGCGGGGAGCTGTTTTTT.